This T cell receptor (beta chain) was retrieved from a study of T cell repertoires in cytomegalovirus infection. Across the study: CMV infection plus the matching HLA type was flagged by public TCR beta signatures.

Study outcomes and limitations: There were HLA-C-restricted CMV-specific TCR beta clonotypes dominating the ex vivo response.

MiXCR, applied by TCRdb to the reads, yields one record per CDR3 protein. The top ten clones hold about 12% of a sample with 650,000 to 900,000 distinct CDR3 sequences, approximately 32% of them seen once. Note on this clonotype: Its antigen is undetermined.

Trimming pared 2 bases from V and 4 bases from J, leaving 9 bases between. Germline CDR1 reads LGHNA; CDR2 reads YSLEER. The CDR3 has 14 amino acids. This clonotype was obtained from a human donor in good health (CMV status not recorded). Some clones in this sample may be carry-over from other donors' samples. Sequenced material: cultured CD8+ T cells from PBMCs, taken from culture after CMV antigen stimulation. The V gene is TRBV4-3, the J gene TRBJ2-1; D uncertain. CDR3 coding DNA: TGCGCCAGCAGCCAAAATTACGGTTACAATGAGCAGTTCTTC. It encodes CASSQNYGYNEQFF.